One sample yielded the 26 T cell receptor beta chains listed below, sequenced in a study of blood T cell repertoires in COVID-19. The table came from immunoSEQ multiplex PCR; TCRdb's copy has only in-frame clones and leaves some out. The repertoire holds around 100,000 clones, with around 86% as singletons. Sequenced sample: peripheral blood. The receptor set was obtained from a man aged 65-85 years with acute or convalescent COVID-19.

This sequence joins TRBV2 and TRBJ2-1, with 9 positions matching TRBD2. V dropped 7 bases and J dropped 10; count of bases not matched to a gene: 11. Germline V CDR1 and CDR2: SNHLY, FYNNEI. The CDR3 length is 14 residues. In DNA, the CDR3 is TGTGCCAGCAACGCGGGGGGACTAGCAAACGAGCAGTTCTTC. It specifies CASNAGGLANEQFF.

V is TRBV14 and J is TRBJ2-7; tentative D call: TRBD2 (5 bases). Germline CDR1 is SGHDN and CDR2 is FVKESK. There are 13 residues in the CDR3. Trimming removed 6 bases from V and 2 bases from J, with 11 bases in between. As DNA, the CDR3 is TGTGCCAGCAGAAGGTCCGGGACCTACGAGCAGTACTTC. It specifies CASRRSGTYEQYF.

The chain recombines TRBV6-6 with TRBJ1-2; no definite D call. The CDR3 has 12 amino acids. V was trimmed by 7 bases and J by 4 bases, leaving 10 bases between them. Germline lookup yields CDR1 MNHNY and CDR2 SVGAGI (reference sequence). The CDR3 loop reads CASMGSSYGYTF. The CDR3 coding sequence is TGTGCCAGCATGGGCAGCAGCTATGGCTACACCTTC.

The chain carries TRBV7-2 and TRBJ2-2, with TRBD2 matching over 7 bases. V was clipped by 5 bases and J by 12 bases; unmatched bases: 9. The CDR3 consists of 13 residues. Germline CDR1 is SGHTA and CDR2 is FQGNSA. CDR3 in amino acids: CASSARRGDKLFF. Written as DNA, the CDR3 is TGTGCCAGCAGCGCCCGACGGGGGGATAAGCTGTTTTTT.

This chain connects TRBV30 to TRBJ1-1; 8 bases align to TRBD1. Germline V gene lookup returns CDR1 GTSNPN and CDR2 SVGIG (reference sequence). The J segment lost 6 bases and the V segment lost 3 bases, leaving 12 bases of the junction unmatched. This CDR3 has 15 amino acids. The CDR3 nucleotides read TGTGCCTGGAGGAGGTCTACGACAGGGGTCCCTGAAGCTTTCTTT. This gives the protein CAWRRSTTGVPEAFF. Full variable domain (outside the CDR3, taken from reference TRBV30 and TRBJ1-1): SQTIHQWPATLVQPVGSPLSLECTVEGTSNPNLYWYRQAAGRGLQLLFYSVGIGQISSEVPQNLSASRPQDRQFILSSKKLLLSDSGFYLCAWRRSTTGVPEAFFGQGTRLTVV.

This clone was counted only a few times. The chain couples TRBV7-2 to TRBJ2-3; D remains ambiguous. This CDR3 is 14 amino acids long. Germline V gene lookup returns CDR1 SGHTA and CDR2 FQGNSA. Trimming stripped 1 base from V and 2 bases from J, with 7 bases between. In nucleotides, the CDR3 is TGTGCCAGCAGCTTAGTTGCAGACACAGATACGCAGTATTTT. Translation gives CASSLVADTDTQYF.

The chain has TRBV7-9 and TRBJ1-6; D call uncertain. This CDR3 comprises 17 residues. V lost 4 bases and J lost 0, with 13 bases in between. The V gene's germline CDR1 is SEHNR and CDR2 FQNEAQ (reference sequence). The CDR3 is CASSSSDWSSYNSPLHF. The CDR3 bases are TGTGCCAGCAGCTCCTCGGACTGGAGCTCCTATAATTCACCCCTCCACTTT.

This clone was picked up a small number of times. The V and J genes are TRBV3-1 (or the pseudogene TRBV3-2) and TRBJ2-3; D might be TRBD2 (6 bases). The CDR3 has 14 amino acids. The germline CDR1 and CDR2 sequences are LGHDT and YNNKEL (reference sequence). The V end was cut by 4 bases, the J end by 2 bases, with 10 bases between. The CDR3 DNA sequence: TGTGCCAGCAGCCGGGGGGACTTCACAGATACGCAGTATTTT. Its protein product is CASSRGDFTDTQYF.

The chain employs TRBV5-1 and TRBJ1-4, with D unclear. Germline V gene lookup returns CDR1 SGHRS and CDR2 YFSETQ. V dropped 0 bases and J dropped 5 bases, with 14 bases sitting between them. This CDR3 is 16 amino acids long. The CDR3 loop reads CASSLAEGRMNEKLFF. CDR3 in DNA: TGCGCCAGCAGCTTGGCGGAGGGTAGAATGAATGAAAAACTGTTTTTT.

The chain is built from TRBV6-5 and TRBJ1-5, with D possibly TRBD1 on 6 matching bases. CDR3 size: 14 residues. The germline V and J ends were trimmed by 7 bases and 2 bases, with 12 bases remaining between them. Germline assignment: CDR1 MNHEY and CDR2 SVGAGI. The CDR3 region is CASINQGRNQPQHF. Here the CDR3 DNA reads TGTGCCAGCATCAATCAGGGGCGCAATCAGCCCCAGCATTTT.

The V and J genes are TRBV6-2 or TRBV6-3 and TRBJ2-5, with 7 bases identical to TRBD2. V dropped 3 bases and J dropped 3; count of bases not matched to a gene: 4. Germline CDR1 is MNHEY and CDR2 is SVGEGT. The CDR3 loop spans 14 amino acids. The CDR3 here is CASSYSLAEETQYF. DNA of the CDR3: TGTGCCAGCAGTTATAGTCTAGCGGAAGAGACCCAGTACTTC.

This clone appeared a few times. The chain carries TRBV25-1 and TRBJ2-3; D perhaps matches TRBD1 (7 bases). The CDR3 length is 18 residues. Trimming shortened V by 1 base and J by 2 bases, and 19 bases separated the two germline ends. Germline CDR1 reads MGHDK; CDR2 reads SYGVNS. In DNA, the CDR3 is TGTGCCAGCAGTGAATTTGCGGGGCAGGGGGACAACACAGATACGCAGTATTTT. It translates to CASSEFAGQGDNTDTQYF.

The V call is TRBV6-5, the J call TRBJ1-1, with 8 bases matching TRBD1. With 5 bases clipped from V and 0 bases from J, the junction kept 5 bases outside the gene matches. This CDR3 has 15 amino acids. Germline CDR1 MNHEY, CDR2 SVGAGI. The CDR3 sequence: CASSHDRGLNTEAFF. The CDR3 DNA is TGTGCCAGCAGTCACGACAGGGGATTGAACACTGAAGCTTTCTTT.

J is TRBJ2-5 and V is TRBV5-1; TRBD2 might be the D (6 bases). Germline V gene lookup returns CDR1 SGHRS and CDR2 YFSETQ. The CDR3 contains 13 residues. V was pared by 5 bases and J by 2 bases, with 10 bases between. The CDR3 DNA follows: TGCGCCAGCAGTTCCCGGGGGCAAGAGACCCAGTACTTC. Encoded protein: CASSSRGQETQYF.

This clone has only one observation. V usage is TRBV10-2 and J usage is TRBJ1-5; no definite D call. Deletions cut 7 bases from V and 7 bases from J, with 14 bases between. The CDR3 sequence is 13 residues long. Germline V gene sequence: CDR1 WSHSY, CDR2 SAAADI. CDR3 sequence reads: CASTGRVSQPQHF. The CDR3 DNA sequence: TGCGCCAGCACTGGGAGGGTATCCCAGCCCCAGCATTTT.

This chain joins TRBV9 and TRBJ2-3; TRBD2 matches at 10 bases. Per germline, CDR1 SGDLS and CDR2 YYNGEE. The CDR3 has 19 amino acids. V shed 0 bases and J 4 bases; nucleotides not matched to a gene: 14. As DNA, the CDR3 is TGTGCCAGCAGCGTAGAGGGACTAGCGAGTAGAGGGAGGGCAGATACGCAGTATTTT. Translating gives CASSVEGLASRGRADTQYF.

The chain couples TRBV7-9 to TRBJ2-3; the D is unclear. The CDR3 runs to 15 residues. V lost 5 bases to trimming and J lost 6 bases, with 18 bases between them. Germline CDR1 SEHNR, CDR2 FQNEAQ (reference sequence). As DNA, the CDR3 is TGTGCCAGCAGCCAACGGGTGGCTGTGCTGGATACGCAGTATTTT. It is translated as CASSQRVAVLDTQYF.

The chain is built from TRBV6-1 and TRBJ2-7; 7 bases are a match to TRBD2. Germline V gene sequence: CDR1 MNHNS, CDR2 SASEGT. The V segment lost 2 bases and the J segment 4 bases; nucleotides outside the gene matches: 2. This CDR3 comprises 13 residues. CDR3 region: CASSENGRYEQYF. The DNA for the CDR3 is TGTGCCAGCAGTGAAAACGGGAGGTACGAGCAGTACTTC.

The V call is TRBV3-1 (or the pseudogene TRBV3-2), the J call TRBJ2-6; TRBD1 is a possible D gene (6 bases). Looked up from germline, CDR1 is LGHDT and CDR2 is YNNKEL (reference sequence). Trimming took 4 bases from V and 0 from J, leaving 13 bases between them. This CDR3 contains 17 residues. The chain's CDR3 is CASSPLIGGSGANVLTF. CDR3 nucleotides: TGTGCCAGCAGCCCTCTCATAGGGGGCTCTGGGGCCAACGTCCTGACTTTC.

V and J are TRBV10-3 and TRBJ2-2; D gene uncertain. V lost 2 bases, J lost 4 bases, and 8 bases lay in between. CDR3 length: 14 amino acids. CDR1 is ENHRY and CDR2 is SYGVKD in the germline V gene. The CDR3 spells CAISEGSGTGELFF. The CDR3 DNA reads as TGTGCCATCAGTGAGGGGTCGGGCACCGGGGAGCTGTTTTTT.

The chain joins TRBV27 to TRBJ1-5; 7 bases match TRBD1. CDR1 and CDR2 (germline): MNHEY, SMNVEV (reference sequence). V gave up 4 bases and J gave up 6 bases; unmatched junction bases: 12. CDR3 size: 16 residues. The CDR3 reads CASSSTGRGMGQPQHF. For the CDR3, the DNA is TGTGCCAGCAGTTCGACAGGGAGAGGGATGGGTCAGCCCCAGCATTTT.

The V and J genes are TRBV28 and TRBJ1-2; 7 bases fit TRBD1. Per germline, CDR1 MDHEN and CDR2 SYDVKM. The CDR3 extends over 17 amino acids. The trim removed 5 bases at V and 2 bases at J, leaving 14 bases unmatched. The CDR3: CASSGGTIKGANYGYTF. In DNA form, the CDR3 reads TGTGCCAGCAGTGGGGGAACAATAAAGGGGGCCAACTATGGCTACACCTTC.

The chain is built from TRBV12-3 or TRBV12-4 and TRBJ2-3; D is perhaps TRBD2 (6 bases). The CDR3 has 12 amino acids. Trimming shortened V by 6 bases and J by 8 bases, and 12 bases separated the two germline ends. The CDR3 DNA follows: TGTGCCAGCAGACCTCTGGGGGGTACGCAGTATTTT. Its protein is CASRPLGGTQYF.

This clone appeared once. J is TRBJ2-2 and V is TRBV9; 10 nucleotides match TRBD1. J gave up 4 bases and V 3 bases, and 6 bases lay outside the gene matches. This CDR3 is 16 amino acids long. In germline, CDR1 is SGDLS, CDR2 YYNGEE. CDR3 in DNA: TGTGCCAGCAGCGCCTGGACAGGGGGGGCCACCGGGGAGCTGTTTTTT. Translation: CASSAWTGGATGELFF.

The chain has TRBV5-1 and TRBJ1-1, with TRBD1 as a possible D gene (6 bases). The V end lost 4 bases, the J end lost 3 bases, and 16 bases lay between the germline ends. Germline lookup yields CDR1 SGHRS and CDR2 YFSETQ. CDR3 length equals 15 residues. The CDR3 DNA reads TGCGCCAGCAGCGAATATCTAGGGGGGGACACTGAAGCTTTCTTT. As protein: CASSEYLGGDTEAFF.

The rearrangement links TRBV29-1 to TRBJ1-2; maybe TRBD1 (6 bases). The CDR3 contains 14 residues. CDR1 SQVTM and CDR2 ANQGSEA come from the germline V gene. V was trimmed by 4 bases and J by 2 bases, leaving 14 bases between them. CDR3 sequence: CSVVIQGRNYGYTF. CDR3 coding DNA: TGCAGCGTTGTTATACAGGGAAGGAACTATGGCTACACCTTC. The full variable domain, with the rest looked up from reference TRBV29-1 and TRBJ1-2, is SAVISQKPSRDICQRGTSLTIQCQVDSQVTMMFWYRQQPGQSLTLIATANQGSEATYESGFVIDKFPISRPNLTFSTLTVSNMSPEDSSIYLCSVVIQGRNYGYTFGSGTRLTVV.